The T cell receptor (beta chain) described here comes from a study of blood T cell repertoires in COVID-19. Turning to the study itself: In each case, the material was cDNA or gDNA derived from T cells, B-cell-depleted T cells, or PBMCs.

In the study's own analysis: Amplification from reference gene primers served as the basis for estimated nucleated cell counts. Only in-frame clones appear in the TCRdb table, and some are missing; sequencing was by immunoSEQ multiplex PCR. V and J calls and clone size follow that table, whereas D and trimming were derived from the DNA. The data hold some 100,000 clones, with approximately 87% observed a single time. CDR1 is LNHDA, CDR2 SQIVND, per germline (reference sequence). There are 14 residues in the CDR3. V was shortened by 5 bases and J by 6 bases, with 13 bases between the two germline ends.

The receptor comes from a woman between 45 and 65 years old with acute or convalescent COVID-19. Sequenced input: peripheral blood. The chain has TRBV19 and TRBJ2-2; D perhaps matches TRBD1 (6 bases). The CDR3 coding sequence is TGTGCCAGTAGTGAACAGGGTTTAGCCGGGGAGCTGTTTTTT. It encodes CASSEQGLAGELFF.